A single sample gave rise to the 32 T cell receptor beta chains below, sequenced in a study of T cell repertoires in cytomegalovirus infection. Via MiXCR, TCRdb re-called the reads, giving one row per CDR3 protein. This table has more than 65,000 distinct CDR3 sequences, about half appearing once. These receptors have no known antigen. The sequences come from CD8+ T cells from cultured PBMCs, collected from culture after CMV antigen stimulation. The receptors derive from a human donor in good health (CMV status not recorded). Some clones in this sample may be carry-over from other donors' samples.

The chain uses TRBV11-2 and TRBJ1-1; 8 bases map to TRBD1. This CDR3 spans 15 amino acids. In germline, CDR1 is SGHAT, CDR2 FQNNGV. J lost 1 base, V lost 4 bases, and 5 bases had no gene match. The CDR3: CASSSQGATNTEAFF. The DNA for the CDR3 is TGTGCCAGCAGCTCGCAGGGGGCCACGAACACTGAAGCTTTCTTT.

J is TRBJ1-2 and V is TRBV11-2; D gene ambiguous. The germline gives CDR1 SGHAT, CDR2 FQNNGV. This CDR3 has 12 amino acids. V dropped 2 bases and J dropped 4 bases, with 5 bases sitting between them. CDR3 amino acids: CASSLRGYGYTF. For the CDR3, the DNA is TGTGCCAGCAGCTTACGGGGCTATGGCTACACCTTC.

The genes are TRBV15 and TRBJ1-5, with TRBD1 matching over 7 bases. Germline trimming cut 1 base from V and 5 bases from J; bases unmatched to any gene: 5. This CDR3 region has 15 residues. Germline V gene data show CDR1 as LNHNV and CDR2 as YYDKDF (reference sequence). CDR3 region: CATSRVRGKYQPQHF. In DNA form, the CDR3 reads TGTGCCACCAGCAGAGTCAGGGGGAAGTATCAGCCCCAGCATTTT.

The sample holds a few counts of this clonotype. This chain links TRBV28 with TRBJ2-3, with 7 bases aligning to TRBD2. The V gene's germline CDR1 is MDHEN and CDR2 SYDVKM. The V segment lost 2 bases and the J segment 1 base; nucleotides outside the gene matches: 3. This CDR3 region has 15 residues. The CDR3 sequence: CASSLETSRTDTQYF. The CDR3 coding sequence is TGTGCCAGCAGTTTAGAGACTAGCCGCACAGATACGCAGTATTTT. The full variable domain, in which reference TRBV28 and TRBJ2-3 provide the parts outside the CDR3, is DVKVTQSSRYLVKRTGEKVFLECVQDMDHENMFWYRQDPGLGLRLIYFSYDVKMKEKGDIPEGYSVSREKKERFSLILESASTNQTSMYLCASSLETSRTDTQYFGPGTRLTVL.

Ten or more counts support this clonotype. The chain links TRBV27 to TRBJ2-7, with TRBD2 identical over 7 bases. V gave up 5 bases and J gave up 4 bases; unmatched junction bases: 11. The CDR3 is made up of 15 amino acids. Germline V gene sequence: CDR1 MNHEY, CDR2 SMNVEV (reference sequence). Written as DNA, the CDR3 is TGTGCCAGCAGTATTACTAGCGCGAGCGGATACGAGCAGTACTTC. It codes for CASSITSASGYEQYF.

This clonotype was seen more than once but under ten times. At one of its ends the junction is not consistent with the germline gene, which may arise from a read error. J is TRBJ1-2 and V is TRBV7-2; D unclear. The CDR3 extends over 10 amino acids. Germline V gene lookup returns CDR1 SGHTA and CDR2 FQGNSA. This CDR3 is CASSLGRGWF. For the CDR3, the DNA is TGTGCCAGCAGCCTAGGTCGGGGTTGGTTC.

The chain carries TRBV7-9 and TRBJ2-2, with D perhaps matching TRBD2 (5 bases). There are 16 residues in the CDR3. The V end was cut by 6 bases, the J end by 0 bases, with 14 bases between. Germline CDR1 reads SEHNR; CDR2 reads FQNEAQ (reference sequence). The CDR3 spells CASRLLGVPNTGELFF. The CDR3 nucleotides read TGTGCCAGCAGGTTACTAGGTGTCCCGAACACCGGGGAGCTGTTTTTT.

This clonotype came up a few times. V is TRBV7-4 and J is TRBJ2-1; 7 nucleotides agree with TRBD2. The trim removed 3 bases at V and 4 bases at J, leaving 9 bases unmatched. The CDR3 covers 16 residues. Germline loops: CDR1 SGHVT, CDR2 SQSDAQ. The CDR3 spells CASSFWGGDFYNEQFF. The CDR3 region has the DNA TGTGCCAGCAGCTTTTGGGGAGGGGACTTTTACAATGAGCAGTTCTTC. The full variable domain, rest sourced from reference TRBV7-4 and TRBJ2-1, is GAGVSQSPRYKVAKRGRDVALRCDSISGHVTLYWYRQTLGQGSEVLTYSQSDAQRDKSGRPSGRFSAERPERSVSTLKIQRTEQGDSAVYLCASSFWGGDFYNEQFFGPGTRLTVL.

This clonotype was counted a few times. The V gene is TRBV12-3 or TRBV12-4, the J gene TRBJ1-5; the match to TRBD1 covers 7 bases. The CDR3 sequence is 14 residues long. Trimming cost V 5 bases and J 4 bases; bases outside gene matches: 5. CDR3 sequence: CASSGTALNQPQHF. The CDR3 DNA is TGTGCCAGCAGTGGGACAGCCCTAAATCAGCCCCAGCATTTT.

A few counts support this clonotype. V usage is TRBV5-6 and J usage is TRBJ2-1; no clear D. CDR1 and CDR2 from the germline V gene are SGHDT and YYEEEE. The CDR3 runs 13 residues. With 2 bases removed from V and 6 bases from J, the gap between germline ends came to 9 bases. CDR3 sequence: CASSFRLGNEQFF. CDR3 sequence (DNA): TGTGCCAGCAGCTTCCGGTTGGGCAATGAGCAGTTCTTC. The entire variable domain, with the rest obtained from reference TRBV5-6 and TRBJ2-1, is as follows: DAGVTQSPTHLIKTRGQQVTLRCSPKSGHDTVSWYQQALGQGPQFIFQYYEEEERQRGNFPDRFSGHQFPNYSSELNVNALLLGDSALYLCASSFRLGNEQFFGPGTRLTVL.

The sample holds a few counts of this clonotype. This chain joins TRBV7-6 and TRBJ2-5; D may correspond to TRBD1 or TRBD2 (5 bases each). This CDR3 contains 14 residues. CDR1 and CDR2 from the germline V gene are SGHVS and FNYEAQ. V was cut by 11 bases and J by 2 bases, with 18 bases left in between. The CDR3 sequence: CACPFSGRQETQYF. The CDR3 coding sequence is TGTGCCTGCCCATTCTCGGGACGTCAAGAGACCCAGTACTTC.

V is TRBV4-1 and J is TRBJ1-5; D call uncertain. Germline lookup yields CDR1 MGHRA and CDR2 YSYEKL. The V end was cut by 6 bases, the J end by 4 bases, with 16 bases between. CDR3 length equals 15 residues. This CDR3 reads CASSSGAGINQPQHF. The CDR3, as DNA: TGCGCCAGCAGTTCAGGAGCGGGAATAAATCAGCCCCAGCATTTT.

The V and J genes are TRBV20-1 and TRBJ2-1; 12 bases match TRBD2. V shed 5 bases and J 9 bases; nucleotides not matched to a gene: 11. The CDR3 runs 15 residues. From germline, CDR1 is DFQATT and CDR2 SNEGSKA (reference sequence). CDR3 nucleotide sequence: TGCAGTGCTTCGCCTAGCGGGAGGGTTACGGGTGAGCAGTTCTTC. Protein product: CSASPSGRVTGEQFF.

The chain is built from TRBV12-3 or TRBV12-4 and TRBJ1-1, with TRBD1 matching over 7 bases. The V segment lost 5 bases and the J segment 5 bases; nucleotides outside the gene matches: 8. The CDR3 extends over 14 amino acids. The CDR3, as DNA: TGTGCCAGCAGTAAGACAGGGCTGCGAACTGAAGCTTTCTTT. Its protein product is CASSKTGLRTEAFF.

The chain is built from TRBV7-8 and TRBJ1-5; D ambiguous. The ends were cut back, 5 bases at V and 1 base at J, with 6 bases in the middle. The CDR3 runs to 13 residues. Looked up from germline, CDR1 is SGHVS and CDR2 is FQNEAQ. CDR3 bases: TGTGCCAGCAGCCCTGCGAGCAATCAGCCCCAGCATTTT. It specifies CASSPASNQPQHF.

This clonotype was counted a few times. The V call is TRBV28, the J call TRBJ2-1; the D is unclear. This CDR3 has 16 amino acids. V dropped 7 bases and J dropped 3 bases, with 19 bases sitting between them. From germline, CDR1 is MDHEN and CDR2 SYDVKM. CDR3 amino acids: CASIGRRSVDYNEQFF. The CDR3 nucleotides read TGTGCCAGCATCGGGCGGCGGAGCGTAGACTACAATGAGCAGTTCTTC.

The rearrangement joins TRBV12-3 or TRBV12-4 to TRBJ1-2, with D possibly TRBD1 on 6 matching bases. V lost 6 bases, J lost 0 bases, and 11 bases lay in between. CDR3 size: 14 residues. CDR3 amino acids: CASSVRGPNYGYTF. DNA for the CDR3: TGTGCCAGCAGCGTCAGGGGACCTAACTATGGCTACACCTTC.

This clonotype turned up a few times. This chain connects TRBV6-5 to TRBJ2-5; 7 positions agree with TRBD1. Germline V CDR1 and CDR2: MNHEY, SVGAGI. The CDR3 has 14 residues. V was pared by 6 bases and J by 4 bases, with 8 bases of the junction left unmatched. CDR3 sequence (DNA): TGTGCCAGCAGGCCCGACAGGGTAGGAGAGACCCAGTACTTC. Translated, it gives CASRPDRVGETQYF.

This clonotype turned up a few times. The chain couples TRBV7-2 to TRBJ2-1; tentatively, D is TRBD2 (7 bases). V lost 2 bases to trimming and J lost 0 bases, with 11 bases between them. Germline V gene sequence: CDR1 SGHTA, CDR2 FQGNSA. CDR3 length: 16 amino acids. The CDR3 DNA is TGTGCCAGCAGCTTAAGGCGGGGGCCCTCCTACAATGAGCAGTTCTTC. Translated, it gives CASSLRRGPSYNEQFF.

The chain carries TRBV27 and TRBJ2-3; D not resolved. Germline V lookup: CDR1 MNHEY, CDR2 SMNVEV (reference sequence). This CDR3 comprises 12 residues. Trimming took off 0 bases at V and 6 bases at J, with 4 bases between the two ends. Here the CDR3 reads CASSLSGDTQYF. In DNA form, the CDR3 reads TGTGCCAGCAGTTTATCTGGGGATACGCAGTATTTT.

The genes are TRBV12-3 or TRBV12-4 and TRBJ2-7; 7 positions match TRBD2. After removal of 8 bases from V and 3 bases from J, the junction contained 16 bases not matched to a gene. The CDR3 has 16 residues. CDR3 sequence (DNA): TGTGCCAGCGGTACAGGTGGGAGCGGACTAGGCTACGAGCAGTACTTC. Translation: CASGTGGSGLGYEQYF.

This clonotype showed up just once. The V and J genes are TRBV7-6 and TRBJ2-1, with a tentative D call TRBD1 (6 bases). CDR1 and CDR2 from the germline V gene are SGHVS and FNYEAQ. This CDR3 region has 17 residues. Trimming cost V 3 bases and J 8 bases, with 23 bases left between them. CDR3 nucleotide sequence: TGTGCCAGCAGCTTGAGGGCACACAGGGAGAAGGTCCATGAGCAGTTCTTC. Translation: CASSLRAHREKVHEQFF.

CDR3 amino acids: CASSPAGRPYNEQFF. As DNA, the CDR3 is TGTGCCAGCAGCCCAGCAGGGAGGCCCTACAATGAGCAGTTCTTC. V is TRBV7-8 and J is TRBJ2-1, with D maybe TRBD2 (6 bases). Trimming cost V 5 bases and J 2 bases, with 13 bases left between them. The CDR3 sequence is 15 residues long. The germline V gene has CDR1 SGHVS and CDR2 FQNEAQ.

CDR3 coding DNA: TGTGCCAACCGCACCCGACTAGAGCAGTACTTC. Protein: CANRTRLEQYF. V is TRBV14 and J is TRBJ2-7, with D perhaps TRBD2 (5 bases). The ends were cut back, 10 bases at V and 7 bases at J, with 14 bases in the middle. The V gene's germline CDR1 is SGHDN and CDR2 FVKESK. The length of the CDR3 is 11 residues.

The V and J genes are TRBV4-2 and TRBJ1-5, with 8 bases fitting TRBD1. V lost 0 bases to trimming and J lost 5 bases; unmatched junction nucleotides: 6. CDR3 length equals 16 residues. CDR1 LGHNA and CDR2 YNFKEQ come from the germline V gene. CDR3 sequence (DNA): TGTGCCAGCAGCCAAGATCGACAGGGGAGCGATCAGCCCCAGCATTTT. Its translation: CASSQDRQGSDQPQHF.

This clonotype has only a few counts. An end of the junction does not agree with germline; a read error may underlie this. The chain recombines TRBV7-3 with TRBJ2-1; D gene uncertain. From germline, CDR1 is SGHTA and CDR2 FQGTGA. This CDR3 is built from 11 residues. DNA for the CDR3: TGTGCCAGCAGCTCCAACAATGAGCAGTTCTTC. Its protein product is CASSSNNEQFF.

The chain recombines TRBV6-1 with TRBJ1-1, with 10 positions matching TRBD1. V gave up 7 bases and J gave up 1 base; unmatched junction bases: 3. Germline V gene data show CDR1 as MNHNS and CDR2 as SASEGT. The CDR3 extends over 14 amino acids. The CDR3 is CASIRQGANTEAFF. The CDR3 coding sequence is TGTGCCAGCATTCGACAGGGGGCGAACACTGAAGCTTTCTTT.

The genes are TRBV28 and TRBJ1-1; D might be TRBD1 (6 bases). This CDR3 is 16 amino acids long. The V gene's germline CDR1 is MDHEN and CDR2 SYDVKM. V was trimmed by 4 bases and J by 5 bases, leaving 20 bases between them. CDR3 in amino acids: CASSSNRDLRGTEAFF. For the CDR3, the DNA is TGTGCCAGCAGTTCAAACAGGGATCTCAGGGGAACTGAAGCTTTCTTT.

CDR3 protein: CASSLGGTDKNIQYF. CDR3 in DNA: TGTGCCAGCAGCTTAGGAGGGACAGACAAAAACATTCAGTACTTC. The rearrangement joins TRBV13 to TRBJ2-4, with 7 bases that match TRBD1. J gave up 3 bases and V 0 bases, and 2 bases lay outside the gene matches. Germline lookup yields CDR1 PRHDT and CDR2 FYEKMQ (reference sequence). The CDR3 loop spans 15 amino acids. Full variable domain (outside the CDR3, taken from reference TRBV13 and TRBJ2-4): AAGVIQSPRHLIKEKRETATLKCYPIPRHDTVYWYQQGPGQDPQFLISFYEKMQSDKGSIPDRFSAQQFSDYHSELNMSSLELGDSALYFCASSLGGTDKNIQYFGAGTRLSVL.

This clonotype was picked up a small number of times. The V call is TRBV7-6, the J call TRBJ2-5; D perhaps matches TRBD1 (6 bases). The germline CDR1 and CDR2 sequences are SGHVS and FNYEAQ. V shed 7 bases and J shed 2 bases, with 20 bases lying between them. CDR3 size: 16 residues. The CDR3 sequence is CASTLGAGVKQETQYF. CDR3 nucleotide sequence: TGTGCCAGCACCCTAGGGGCAGGGGTTAAACAAGAGACCCAGTACTTC.

The chain joins TRBV5-6 to TRBJ2-7, with no clear D. The length of the CDR3 is 12 residues. The V gene's germline CDR1 is SGHDT and CDR2 YYEEEE. Between the trimmed V and J ends, which lost 7 bases and 4 bases, there was a span of 12 bases. The CDR3 nucleotides are TGTGCCAGCGGTCCTCCAGATTACGAGCAGTACTTC. Translated, it gives CASGPPDYEQYF.

The chain joins TRBV12-3 or TRBV12-4 to TRBJ2-7, with 9 bases fitting TRBD1. V lost 6 bases and J lost 2; bases outside the gene matches: 5. CDR3 length: 14 amino acids. The CDR3 loop is CASRTGTGPYEQYF. CDR3 DNA sequence: TGTGCCAGCAGAACCGGGACAGGGCCCTACGAGCAGTACTTC.